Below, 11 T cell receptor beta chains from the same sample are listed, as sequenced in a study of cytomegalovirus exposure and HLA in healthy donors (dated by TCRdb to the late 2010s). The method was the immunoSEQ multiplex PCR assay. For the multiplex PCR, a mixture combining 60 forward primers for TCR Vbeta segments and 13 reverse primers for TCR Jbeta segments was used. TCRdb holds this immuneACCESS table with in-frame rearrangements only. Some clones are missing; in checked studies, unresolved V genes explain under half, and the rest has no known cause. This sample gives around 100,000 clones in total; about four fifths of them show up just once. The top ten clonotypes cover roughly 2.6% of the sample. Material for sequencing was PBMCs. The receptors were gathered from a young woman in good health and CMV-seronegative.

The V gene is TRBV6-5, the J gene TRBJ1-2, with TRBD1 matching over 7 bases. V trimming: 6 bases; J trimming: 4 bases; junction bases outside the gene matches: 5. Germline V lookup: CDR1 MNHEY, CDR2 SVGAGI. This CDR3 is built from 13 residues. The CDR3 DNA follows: TGTGCCAGCAGACGGGACAGCTCCTATGGCTACACCTTC. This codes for CASRRDSSYGYTF.

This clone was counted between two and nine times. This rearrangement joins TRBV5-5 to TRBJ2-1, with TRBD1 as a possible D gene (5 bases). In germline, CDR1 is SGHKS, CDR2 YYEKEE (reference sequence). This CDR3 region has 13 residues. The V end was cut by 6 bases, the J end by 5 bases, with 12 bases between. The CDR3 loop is CASTTDIHNEQFF. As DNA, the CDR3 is TGTGCCAGCACCACGGACATCCACAATGAGCAGTTCTTC.

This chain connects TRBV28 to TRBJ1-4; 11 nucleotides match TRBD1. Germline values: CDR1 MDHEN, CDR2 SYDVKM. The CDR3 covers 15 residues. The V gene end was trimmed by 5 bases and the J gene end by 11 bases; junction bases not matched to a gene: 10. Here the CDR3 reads CASSPIGQGAGKLFF. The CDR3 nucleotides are TGTGCCAGCAGTCCCATAGGACAGGGGGCAGGGAAACTGTTTTTT.

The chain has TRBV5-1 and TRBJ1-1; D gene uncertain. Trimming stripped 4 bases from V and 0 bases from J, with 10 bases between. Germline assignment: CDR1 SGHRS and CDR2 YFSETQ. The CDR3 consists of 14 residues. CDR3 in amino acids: CASSRDTLNTEAFF. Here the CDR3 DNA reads TGCGCCAGCAGCCGCGACACCCTGAACACTGAAGCTTTCTTT.

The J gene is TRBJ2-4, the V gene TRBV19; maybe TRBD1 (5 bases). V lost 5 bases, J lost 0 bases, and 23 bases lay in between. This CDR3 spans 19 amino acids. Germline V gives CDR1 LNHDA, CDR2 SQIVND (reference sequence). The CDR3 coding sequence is TGTGCCAGTAGTGCCCGACAGAGCGTGTTTTCTCTAGCCAAAAACATTCAGTACTTC. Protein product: CASSARQSVFSLAKNIQYF. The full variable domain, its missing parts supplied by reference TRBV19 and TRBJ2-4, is DGGITQSPKYLFRKEGQNVTLSCEQNLNHDAMYWYRQDPGQGLRLIYYSQIVNDFQKGDIAEGYSVSREKKESFPLTVTSAQKNPTAFYLCASSARQSVFSLAKNIQYFGAGTRLSVL.

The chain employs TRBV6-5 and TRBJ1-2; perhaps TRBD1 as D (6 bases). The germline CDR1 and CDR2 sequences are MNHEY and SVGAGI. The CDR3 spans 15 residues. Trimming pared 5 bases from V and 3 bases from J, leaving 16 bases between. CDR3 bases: TGTGCCAGCAGTCCACAGGGTAGGAAAGACTATGGCTACACCTTC. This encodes CASSPQGRKDYGYTF.

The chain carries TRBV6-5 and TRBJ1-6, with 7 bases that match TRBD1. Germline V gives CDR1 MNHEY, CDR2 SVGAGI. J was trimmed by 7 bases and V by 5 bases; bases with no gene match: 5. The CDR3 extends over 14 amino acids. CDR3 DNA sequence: TGTGCCAGCAGTACAGGGGCCGGGAATTCACCCCTCCACTTT. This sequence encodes CASSTGAGNSPLHF.

Here the CDR3 reads CASSEGSSYQPQHF. The DNA of the CDR3 is TGTGCCAGCAGTGAGGGCAGCTCTTATCAGCCCCAGCATTTT. The V and J genes are TRBV6-1 and TRBJ1-5; D is ambiguous. Germline V gives CDR1 MNHNS, CDR2 SASEGT. V lost 3 bases and J 5 bases, leaving 11 bases between the germline ends. The CDR3 contains 14 residues.

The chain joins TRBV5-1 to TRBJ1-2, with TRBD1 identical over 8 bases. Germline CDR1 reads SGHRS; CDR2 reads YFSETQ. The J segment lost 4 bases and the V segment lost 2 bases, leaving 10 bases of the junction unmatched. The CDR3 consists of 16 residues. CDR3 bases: TGCGCCAGCAGCTTCGACAGGGGCCCCTACGGCTATGGCTACACCTTC. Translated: CASSFDRGPYGYGYTF.

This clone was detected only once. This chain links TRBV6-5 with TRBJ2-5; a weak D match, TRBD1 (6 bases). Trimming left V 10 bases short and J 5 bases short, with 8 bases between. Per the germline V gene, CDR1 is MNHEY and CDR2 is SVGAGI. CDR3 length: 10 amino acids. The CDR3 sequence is CATRGETQYF. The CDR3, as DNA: TGTGCCACGAGGGGGGAGACCCAGTACTTC.

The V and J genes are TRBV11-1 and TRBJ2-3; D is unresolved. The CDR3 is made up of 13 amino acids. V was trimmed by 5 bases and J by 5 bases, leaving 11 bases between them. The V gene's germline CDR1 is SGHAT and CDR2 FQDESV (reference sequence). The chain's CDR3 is CASSQTTQDTQYF. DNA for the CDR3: TGTGCCAGCAGCCAAACTACGCAAGATACGCAGTATTTT.